There are a few counts of the clone carrying this T cell receptor beta chain. The antigen is not known. Germline V lookup: CDR1 SGHTA, CDR2 FQGNSA. CDR3 length: 15 residues. The V gene end was trimmed by 6 bases and the J gene end by 4 bases; junction bases not matched to a gene: 9. TCRdb reprocessed the reads with MiXCR, giving one entry per CDR3 protein. Of over 55,000 distinct CDR3 sequences listed, around 20% were seen once; the top ten hold roughly 73%. This sample was included in a study of T cell repertoires in cytomegalovirus infection. Study details: CMV epitopes, recently identified HLA-C-restricted and well-studied HLA-B-restricted, were used. Indications of both CMV infection and matching HLA type were provided by public TCR beta signatures. The study's findings and limits: In two of eight donors, the top clonotype was HLA-C-restricted CMV-specific. Identification of carriers of CMV plus the relevant HLA was performed using cumulative public TCR beta family frequency.

The chain recombines TRBV7-2 with TRBJ2-3; 8 bases are shared with TRBD1. The receptor was isolated from a human donor in good health (CMV status not recorded). Some clones in this sample may be carry-over from other donors' samples. This specimen was CD8+ T cells from cultured PBMCs, taken from culture after CMV antigen stimulation. The DNA for the CDR3 is TGTGCCAGCAGACGAAGGACAGGGCGCCCAGATACGCAGTATTTT. Its translation is CASRRRTGRPDTQYF.